The clone carrying this T cell receptor beta chain was found many times. This specimen comes from a study of T cells in Graves' hyperthyroidism and ophthalmopathy. Amplified TCR beta CDR3 regions derived from RNA transcripts. Initially, a first-round RT-PCR of the TCR CDR3 employed the HTBI primer set. From the multiplex PCR reads, TCRdb called clonotypes with MiXCR, one entry per CDR3 protein. This table holds approximately 330,000 distinct CDR3 sequences, approximately 18% found once. The germline V gene encodes CDR1 WSHSY and CDR2 SAAADI. This CDR3 contains 14 residues. Deletions cut 7 bases from V and 3 bases from J, with 16 bases between.

This sequence originates from a woman between 45 and 65 years old with Graves' hyperthyroidism. Specimen: blood. The V gene is TRBV10-2, the J gene TRBJ2-7; tentative D call: TRBD1 (5 bases). The CDR3 coding sequence is TGCGCCAGCACCGCGGCAGGGTTCGGCTACGAGCAGTACTTC. It translates to CASTAAGFGYEQYF.